The rows below give T cell receptor beta chains drawn from one sample of a study of T cell repertoires in cytomegalovirus infection. No antigens are known for them. From the reads, TCRdb called clonotypes with MiXCR, one entry per CDR3 protein. This sample has roughly 80,000 distinct CDR3 sequences, with 35% to 50% found just once. The material sequenced was CD8+ T cells from cultured PBMCs, taken from culture after CMV antigen stimulation. The receptors stem from a human donor in good health (CMV status not recorded). Some clones in this sample may be carry-over from other donors' samples. CDR3s include the opening cysteine and the closing phenylalanine or tryptophan.

j_call,v_call,cdr3_aa
TRBJ1-4,TRBV7-2,CASSLEPRGLVNEKLFF
TRBJ1-2,TRBV7-8,CASSSARGIGDYTF
TRBJ1-2,TRBV7-6,CASSFVGRAYGYTF
TRBJ1-2,TRBV12-3/TRBV12-4,CASSLDGVGYGYTF
TRBJ2-2,TRBV7-2,CASSLSYGGTVTGELFF
TRBJ2-7,TRBV12-3/TRBV12-4,CASSSGGRGGYEQYF
TRBJ2-5,TRBV27,CASSRDRVGRETQYF
TRBJ2-7,TRBV7-2,CASSFTRDRVSYEQYF
TRBJ2-1,TRBV7-6,CASSFGELALRGQFF
TRBJ1-5,TRBV28,CASSGSTGQEGPQHF
TRBJ2-3,TRBV29-1,CSVEDTTSGGTDTQYF
TRBJ2-1,TRBV2,CATRGSRNEQFF